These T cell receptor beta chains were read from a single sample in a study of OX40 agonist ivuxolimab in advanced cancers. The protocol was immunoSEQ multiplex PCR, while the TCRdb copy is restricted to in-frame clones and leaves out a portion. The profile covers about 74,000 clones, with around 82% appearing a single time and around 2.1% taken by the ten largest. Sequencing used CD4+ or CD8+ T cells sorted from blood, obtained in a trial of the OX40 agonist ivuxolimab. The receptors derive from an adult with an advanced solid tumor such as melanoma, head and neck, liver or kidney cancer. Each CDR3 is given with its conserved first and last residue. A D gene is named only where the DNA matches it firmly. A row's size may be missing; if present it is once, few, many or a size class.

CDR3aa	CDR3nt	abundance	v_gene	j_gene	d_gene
CASSGAGGETQYF	TGTGCCAGCAGTGGAGCGGGAGGAGAGACCCAGTACTTC	-	TRBV9	TRBJ2-5	TRBD2
CASSQEGRNTEAFF	TGCGCCAGCAGCCAAGAAGGCCGGAACACTGAAGCTTTCTTT	few	TRBV4-3	TRBJ1-1	-
CASSPRRGGSSGNTIYF	TGTGCCAGCAGCCCACGGCGAGGCGGATCCTCTGGAAACACCATATATTTT	-	TRBV7-2	TRBJ1-3	-
CASSAGGHSSYEQYF	TGTGCCAGCAGTGCGGGGGGCCATAGCTCCTACGAGCAGTACTTC	-	TRBV28	TRBJ2-7	TRBD2
CASSPSEGRDTEAFF	TGTGCCAGCTCACCATCCGAGGGCAGGGACACTGAAGCTTTCTTT	-	TRBV18	TRBJ1-1	-
CASSYSLAGGRETQYF	TGTGCCAGCAGTTACTCGTTGGCAGGGGGCCGGGAGACCCAGTACTTC	-	TRBV6-5	TRBJ2-5	TRBD1
CAWSVTGGYNEQFF	TGTGCCTGGAGTGTAACGGGGGGCTACAATGAGCAGTTCTTC	-	TRBV30	TRBJ2-1	TRBD2
CASSSLIHNEQFF	TGTGCCAGCAGTTCCCTAATCCACAATGAGCAGTTCTTC	-	TRBV7-9	TRBJ2-1	-
CASSTRDRTGELFF	TGTGCCAGCAGCACCCGGGACAGGACCGGGGAGCTGTTTTTT	-	TRBV7-3	TRBJ2-2	TRBD1
CASRSDRGPQGETQYF	TGCGCCAGCAGATCTGACAGGGGGCCTCAGGGTGAGACCCAGTACTTC	-	TRBV5-1	TRBJ2-5	TRBD1
CASNRDSTGELFF	TGTGCCAGCAACAGGGATAGCACCGGGGAGCTGTTTTTT	-	TRBV27	TRBJ2-2	-
CASSPGTGNSPLHF	TGCGCCAGCAGCCCAGGGACAGGGAATTCACCCCTCCACTTT	few	TRBV4-3	TRBJ1-6	TRBD1
CATNRGAQNTEAFF	TGTGCCACCAACCGGGGGGCGCAGAACACTGAAGCTTTCTTT	few	TRBV6-5	TRBJ1-1	-
CASSELVAGADTQYF	TGCGCCAGCAGTGAGTTGGTAGCGGGAGCTGATACGCAGTATTTT	-	TRBV10-1	TRBJ2-3	TRBD2
CASSFRRVGQPQHF	TGTGCCAGCAGTTTTCGCAGGGTCGGTCAGCCCCAGCATTTT	-	TRBV6-5	TRBJ1-5	-
CAIRPGQGYGPQHF	TGTGCCATCAGGCCGGGACAGGGGTACGGGCCCCAGCATTTT	few	TRBV10-3	TRBJ1-5	TRBD1
CAISKTSKETQYF	TGTGCCATCAGCAAGACTAGTAAGGAGACCCAGTACTTC	-	TRBV10-3	TRBJ2-5	-
CASSPRRYRGVDEQFF	TGTGCCAGCTCACCACGGCGGTACCGGGGGGTCGATGAGCAGTTCTTC	-	TRBV18	TRBJ2-1	TRBD2
CASSPGGRTEAFF	TGTGCCAGCAGCCCCGGTGGAAGGACTGAAGCTTTCTTT	-	TRBV7-2	TRBJ1-1	-
CATSRDQVRSGPQHF	TGTGCCACCAGCAGAGATCAAGTCAGGTCAGGGCCCCAGCATTTT	-	TRBV15	TRBJ1-5	-
CASSTQGTSGNTIYF	TGTGCCAGCAGCACCCAAGGGACCTCTGGAAACACCATATATTTT	few	TRBV5-5	TRBJ1-3	-
CASSFFGYEQYF	TGTGCCAGCAGTTTCTTTGGCTACGAGCAGTACTTC	-	TRBV25-1	TRBJ2-7	-